This record concerns one T cell receptor beta chain sequence. The antigen is undetermined. These data are taken from a study of radiotherapy plus CTLA-4 blockade in lung cancer. Broader study findings: With interferon-beta, early dynamics of blood T cell clones were reported to best predict response.

CDR3 length: 12 amino acids. V was trimmed by 6 bases and J by 6 bases, leaving 12 bases between them. In germline, CDR1 is MNHNS, CDR2 SASEGT. Here immunoSEQ multiplex PCR was the method, and the copy in TCRdb shows in-frame clones only, minus some. The sample has some 66,000 clones; about 85% are singletons. The sample consisted of peripheral blood, taken from a patient treated with radiotherapy plus ipilimumab. The chain carries TRBV6-1 and TRBJ2-7, with D possibly matching TRBD2 (6 bases). This TCR derives from a human donor with non-small cell lung cancer who had a partial response to radiotherapy plus ipilimumab. The CDR3 is CASREGGGEQYF. CDR3 sequence (DNA): TGTGCCAGCAGGGAGGGAGGCGGCGAGCAGTACTTC.